What follows describes a single T cell receptor beta chain. The antigen remains unidentified. These data are taken from a study of Ad26.COV2.S vaccination and SARS-CoV-2 variants. Study conclusions and caveats: Those who received vaccine or placebo ended up with similar non-spike TCR breadth. In vaccinated individuals, spike-specific CD8+ and CD4+ T cell responses reportedly displayed substantial breadth. An underestimation of total T cell responses may have resulted from the TCR breadth and depth analyses.

Sequenced by immunoSEQ multiplex PCR; TCRdb stores in-frame clones only, minus some. The data hold some 180,000 clones, with 87% observed a single time. Sequencing was performed on peripheral blood, taken after recovery from COVID-19. This clonotype was obtained from a human donor who had recovered from COVID-19.

CDR3 nucleotides: TGTGCCAGCAGGCTGGGGCAGGGTGGCTACACCTTC. It codes for CASRLGQGGYTF. V usage is TRBV28 and J usage is TRBJ1-2; a weak D match, TRBD1 (5 bases). This CDR3 is 12 amino acids long. Germline loops: CDR1 MDHEN, CDR2 SYDVKM. V lost 6 bases, J lost 7 bases, and 12 bases lay in between.